This T cell receptor beta chain comes out of a study of blood T cell repertoires in COVID-19. On the study more broadly: Recovered participants had two consecutive negative NP/OP PCR tests, healthcare professional clearance, or symptom resolution. Samples representing acute and convalescent COVID-19 were sourced from the United States, Italy and Spain. T cells, B-cell-depleted T cells, or PBMCs provided the cDNA or gDNA that served as material.

Germline-derived CDR1 and CDR2 are WSHSY and SAAADI. Trimming removed 6 bases at V and 1 base at J, with 20 bases between. The CDR3 totals 17 residues. The protocol was immunoSEQ multiplex PCR, while the TCRdb copy is restricted to in-frame clones and leaves out a portion. The table includes over 110,000 clones, 84% detected once. The sample comprised PBMCs or T cells enriched from blood (not recorded which). This chain links TRBV10-2 with TRBJ2-3; TRBD2 is a possible D gene (5 bases). The receptor's source is a man aged 50 to 59 in a cohort exposed to, infected with or recovered from COVID-19 (not recorded which). The CDR3 sequence is CASSGTRPPWGTDTQYF. The CDR3 DNA is TGCGCCAGCAGCGGAACTAGACCTCCCTGGGGCACAGATACGCAGTATTTT.